This TCR beta chain was sequenced during a study of shared clonotypes between healthy human individuals. Assay: immunoSEQ multiplex PCR; the TCRdb copy retains only in-frame clones and omits some. This sample has a few million clones; approximately 94% occur once, and the top ten carry roughly 0.13%. The length of the CDR3 is 14 residues. Germline V gene lookup returns CDR1 SGHNT and CDR2 YENEEA. V was pared by 5 bases and J by 8 bases, with 17 bases between. This receptor was taken from a young man in good health. The specimen sequenced was naive CD4+ T cells sorted from blood. Regarding subset: CD45RA+ positively selected. The chain joins TRBV11-3 to TRBJ2-3; possibly TRBD1 or TRBD2 for D (5 bases each). The CDR3 nucleotides are TGTGCCAGCAGCCCCGGAGAGCCTGGGGGTACGCAGTATTTT. It specifies CASSPGEPGGTQYF.